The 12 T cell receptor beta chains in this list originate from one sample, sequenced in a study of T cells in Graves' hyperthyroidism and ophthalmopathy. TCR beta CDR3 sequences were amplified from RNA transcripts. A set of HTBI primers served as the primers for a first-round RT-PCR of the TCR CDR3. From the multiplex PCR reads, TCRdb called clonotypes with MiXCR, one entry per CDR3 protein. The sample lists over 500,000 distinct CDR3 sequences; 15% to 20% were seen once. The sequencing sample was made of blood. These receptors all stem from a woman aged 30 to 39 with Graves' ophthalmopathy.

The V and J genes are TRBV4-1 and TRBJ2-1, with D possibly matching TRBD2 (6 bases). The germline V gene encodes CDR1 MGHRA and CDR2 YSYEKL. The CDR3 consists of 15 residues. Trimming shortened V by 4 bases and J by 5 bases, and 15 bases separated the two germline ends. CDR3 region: CASSLPAGGNNEQFF. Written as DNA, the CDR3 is TGCGCCAGCAGCCTTCCCGCTGGGGGGAACAATGAGCAGTTCTTC.

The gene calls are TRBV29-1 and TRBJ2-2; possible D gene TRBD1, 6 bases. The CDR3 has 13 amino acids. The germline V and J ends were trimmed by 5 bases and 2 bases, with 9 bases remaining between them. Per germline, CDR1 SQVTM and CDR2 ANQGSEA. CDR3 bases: TGCAGCGTTCACAGGGCTAACACCGGGGAGCTGTTTTTT. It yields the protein CSVHRANTGELFF.

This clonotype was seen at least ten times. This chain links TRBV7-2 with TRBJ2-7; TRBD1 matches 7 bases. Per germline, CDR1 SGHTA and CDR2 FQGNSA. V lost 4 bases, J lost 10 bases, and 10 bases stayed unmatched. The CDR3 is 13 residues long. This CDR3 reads CASSSDRVLGQYF. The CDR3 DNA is TGTGCCAGCAGCTCCGACAGGGTTCTCGGACAGTACTTC.

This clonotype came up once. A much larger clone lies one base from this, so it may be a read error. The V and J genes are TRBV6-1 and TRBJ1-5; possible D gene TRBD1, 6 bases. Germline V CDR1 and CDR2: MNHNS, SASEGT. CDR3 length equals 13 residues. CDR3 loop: CASRDTLNRPQHF. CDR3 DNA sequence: TGTGCCAGCCGGGACACCTTAAATCGGCCCCAGCATTTT.

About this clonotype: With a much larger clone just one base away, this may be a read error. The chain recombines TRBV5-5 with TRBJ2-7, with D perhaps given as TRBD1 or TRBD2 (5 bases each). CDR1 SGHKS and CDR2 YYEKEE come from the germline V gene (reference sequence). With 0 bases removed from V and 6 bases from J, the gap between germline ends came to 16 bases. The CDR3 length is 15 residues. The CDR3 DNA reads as TGTGCCAGCAGCTTGGCAGGGACCAAGCCCTGCGAGCAGTACTTC. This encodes CASSLAGTKPCEQYF.

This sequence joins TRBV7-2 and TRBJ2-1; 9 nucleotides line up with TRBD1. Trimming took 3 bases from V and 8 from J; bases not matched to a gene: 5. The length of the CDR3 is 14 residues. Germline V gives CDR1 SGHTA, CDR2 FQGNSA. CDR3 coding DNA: TGTGCCAGCAGCTTTCCGGGACAGGGCTATGAGCAGTTCTTC. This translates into CASSFPGQGYEQFF.

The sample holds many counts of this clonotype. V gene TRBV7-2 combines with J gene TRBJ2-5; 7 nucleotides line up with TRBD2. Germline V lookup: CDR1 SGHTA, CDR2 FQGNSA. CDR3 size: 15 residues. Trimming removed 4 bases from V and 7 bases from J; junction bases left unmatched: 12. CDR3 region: CASSSGGTALRTQYF. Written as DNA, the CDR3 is TGTGCCAGCAGCTCCGGGGGGACGGCGCTGAGGACCCAGTACTTC. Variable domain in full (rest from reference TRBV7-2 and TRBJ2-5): GAGVSQSPSNKVTEKGKDVELRCDPISGHTALYWYRQSLGQGLEFLIYFQGNSAPDKSGLPSDRFSAERTGGSVSTLTIQRTQQEDSAVYLCASSSGGTALRTQYFGPGTRLLVL.

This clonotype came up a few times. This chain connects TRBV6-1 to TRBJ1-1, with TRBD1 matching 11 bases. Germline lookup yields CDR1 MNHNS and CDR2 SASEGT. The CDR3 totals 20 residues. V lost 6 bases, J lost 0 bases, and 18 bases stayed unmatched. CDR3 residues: CASSGAPGLRTGGLNTEAFF. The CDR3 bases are TGTGCCAGCAGCGGGGCCCCCGGGCTAAGGACAGGGGGCCTGAACACTGAAGCTTTCTTT.

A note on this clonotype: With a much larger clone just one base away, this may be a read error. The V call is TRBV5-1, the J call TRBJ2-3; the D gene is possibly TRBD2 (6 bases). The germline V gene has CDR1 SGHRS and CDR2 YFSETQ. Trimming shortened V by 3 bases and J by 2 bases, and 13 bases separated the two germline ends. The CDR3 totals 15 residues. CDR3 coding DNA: TGCGCCAGCAGCTGCTCGGGAGTCCACACAGATACGCAGTATTTT. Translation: CASSCSGVHTDTQYF.

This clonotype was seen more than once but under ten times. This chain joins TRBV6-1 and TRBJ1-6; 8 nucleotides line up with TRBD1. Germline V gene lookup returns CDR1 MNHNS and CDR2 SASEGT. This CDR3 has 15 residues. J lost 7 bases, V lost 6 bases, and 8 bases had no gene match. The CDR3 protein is CASRADRGLNSPLHF. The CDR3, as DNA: TGTGCCAGCAGGGCCGACAGGGGTCTAAATTCACCCCTCCACTTT.

The CDR3 sequence is CASSRMTGDHEQYF. CDR3 DNA sequence: TGTGCCAGCAGCCGTATGACAGGGGACCACGAGCAGTACTTC. The chain employs TRBV6-2 or TRBV6-3 and TRBJ2-7; 8 bases are a match to TRBD1. The CDR3 has 14 amino acids. The germline V gene encodes CDR1 MNHEY and CDR2 SVGEGT. V lost 6 bases and J lost 5; bases outside the gene matches: 9.

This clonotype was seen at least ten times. The CDR3 protein is CASSYSQGTMNTEAFF. The CDR3 DNA reads TGTGCCAGCAGTTACTCACAGGGAACGATGAACACTGAAGCTTTCTTT. The V and J genes are TRBV6-5 and TRBJ1-1; D may be TRBD1 (6 bases). V shed 0 bases and J shed 0 bases, with 11 bases lying between them. This CDR3 is built from 16 residues. Per the germline V gene, CDR1 is MNHEY and CDR2 is SVGAGI.